Described below is a single T cell receptor (beta chain) sequence and its context. Antigen specificity is unknown. The data belong to a study of shared clonotypes between healthy human individuals. Overall study findings and caveats: It was the non-shared clonotypes that had lower generation probabilities than clonotypes shared by all four donors. In general, naive subsets displayed greater estimated richness than memory subsets did.

V was trimmed by 8 bases and J by 2 bases, leaving 12 bases between them. This CDR3 comprises 13 residues. Germline lookup yields CDR1 MNHNY and CDR2 SVGAGI (reference sequence). TCRdb keeps only in-frame clones here, not all; method: immunoSEQ multiplex PCR. The sample shows 2 million to 2.5 million clones, 90% to 97% of them seen only once. The J gene is TRBJ1-2, the V gene TRBV6-6; D not resolved. The sample consisted of naive CD4+ T cells sorted from blood. The subset: CD45RA+ positively selected. The clonotype was recovered from a man younger than 35 in good health. CDR3 DNA: TGTGCCAGCCGGTTGGAATCAAACTATGGCTACACCTTC. Translated, it gives CASRLESNYGYTF.